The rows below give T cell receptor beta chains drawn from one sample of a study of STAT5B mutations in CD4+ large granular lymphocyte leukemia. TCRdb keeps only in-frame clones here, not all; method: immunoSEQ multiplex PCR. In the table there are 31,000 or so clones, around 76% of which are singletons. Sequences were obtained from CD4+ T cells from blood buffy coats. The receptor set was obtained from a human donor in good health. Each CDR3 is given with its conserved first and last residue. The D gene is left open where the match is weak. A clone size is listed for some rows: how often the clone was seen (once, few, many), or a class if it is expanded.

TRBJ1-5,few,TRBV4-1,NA,TGCGCCAGCAGCCAAGAGGGGGCTCAGCCCCAGCATTTT,CASSQEGAQPQHF
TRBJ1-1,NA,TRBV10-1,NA,TGCGCCAGTAAGGCCAAATTGAACACTGAAGCTTTCTTT,CASKAKLNTEAFF
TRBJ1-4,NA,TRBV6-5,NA,TGTGCCAGCAGTGAAGGGACCCTGGGCCTAAAACTGTTTTTT,CASSEGTLGLKLFF
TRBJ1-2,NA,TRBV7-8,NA,TGTGCCAGCAGCCCCACAGGGCTCGGCTACACCTTC,CASSPTGLGYTF
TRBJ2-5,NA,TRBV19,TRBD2,TGTGCCAGTAGTATAGGGCCGGGACTAGCGGGAAAGACCCAGTACTTC,CASSIGPGLAGKTQYF
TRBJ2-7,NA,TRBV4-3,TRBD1,TGCGCCAGCAGCCAAGGAACCACAGGGGACGGCTACGAGCAGTACTTC,CASSQGTTGDGYEQYF
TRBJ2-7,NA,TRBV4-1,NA,TGCGCCAGCAGCCAAGAAGCCAGCAGGGTTTGGAAGGGGGGAGAGCAGTACTTC,CASSQEASRVWKGGEQYF
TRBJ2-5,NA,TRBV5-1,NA,TGCGCCAGCAGCTCCATGGGGACCGGTCAAGAGACCCAGTACTTC,CASSSMGTGQETQYF
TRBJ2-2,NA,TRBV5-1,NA,TGCGCCAGCAGCATGGACATCCCCACCGGGGAGCTGTTTTTT,CASSMDIPTGELFF
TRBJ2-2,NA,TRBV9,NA,TGTGCCAGCAGCGCCGACAGGGCGGGGACCGGGGAGCTGTTTTTT,CASSADRAGTGELFF
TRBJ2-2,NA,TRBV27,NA,TGTGCCAGCAGTTTATGGGGGAGTTCGAAAGTCCGGAACACCGGGGAGCTGTTTTTT,CASSLWGSSKVRNTGELFF
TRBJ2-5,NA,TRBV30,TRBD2,TGTGCCTGGGTGGGGACTAGCGGGGGGTCAAGGGGAGAGACCCAGTACTTC,CAWVGTSGGSRGETQYF
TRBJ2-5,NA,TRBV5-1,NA,TGCGCCAGCAGCTTGCCCTCGGGCGAGACCCAGTACTTC,CASSLPSGETQYF
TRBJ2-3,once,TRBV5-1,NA,TGCGCCAGCAGCGTCACAGATACGCAGTATTTT,CASSVTDTQYF
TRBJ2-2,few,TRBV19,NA,TGTGCCAGTAGTATTCGGGACGGGGAGCTGTTTTTT,CASSIRDGELFF
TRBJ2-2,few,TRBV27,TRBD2,TGTGCCAGCAGTTTAACTAGCGGAAACACCGGGGAGCTGTTTTTT,CASSLTSGNTGELFF
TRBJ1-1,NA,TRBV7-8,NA,TGTGCCAGCAGCTTGGGGACTCCCCCCGGTGGGACTGAAGCTTTCTTT,CASSLGTPPGGTEAFF
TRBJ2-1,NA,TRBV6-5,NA,TGTGCCAGCAGTCCATCGGGGCTAGCGAGCAATGAGCAGTTCTTC,CASSPSGLASNEQFF
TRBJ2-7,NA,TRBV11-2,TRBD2,TGTGCCAGCAGCCCCGGGACTAGCGGGGCCTACGAGCAGTACTTC,CASSPGTSGAYEQYF
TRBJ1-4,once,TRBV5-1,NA,TGCGCCAGCGCCCGCTCAGACAGGAATAATGAAAAACTGTTTTTT,CASARSDRNNEKLFF
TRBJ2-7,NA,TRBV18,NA,TGTGCCAGCTCACGGGGAAGTAACGAGCAGTACTTC,CASSRGSNEQYF
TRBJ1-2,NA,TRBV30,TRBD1,TGTGCCGGGGACAGGGGAGAAGGTGGCTACACCTTC,CAGDRGEGGYTF
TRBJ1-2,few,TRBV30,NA,TGTGCCTGGAGTACGGGGGCAGGGTATGGCTACACCTTC,CAWSTGAGYGYTF
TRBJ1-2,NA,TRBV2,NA,TGTGCCAGCAGTGAGTCGAACTATGGCTACACCTTC,CASSESNYGYTF
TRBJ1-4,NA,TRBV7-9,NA,TGTGCCAGCAGCTATACAGGGAACGATAATGAAAAACTGTTTTTT,CASSYTGNDNEKLFF
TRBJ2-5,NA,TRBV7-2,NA,TGTGCCAGCAGCTTAGCGGGGCATGGAGAGACCCAGTACTTC,CASSLAGHGETQYF
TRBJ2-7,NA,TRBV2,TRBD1,TGTGCCAGCAGCCTCGGGACAGGGGCCTACGAGCAGTACTTC,CASSLGTGAYEQYF
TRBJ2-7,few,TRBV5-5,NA,TGTGCCAGCAGCTTGGTGGGGAGATCCTACGAGCAGTACTTC,CASSLVGRSYEQYF
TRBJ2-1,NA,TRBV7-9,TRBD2,TGTGCCAGCAGCCCCAGCGGCCTAGCGGGAGTAGGTGAGCAGTTCTTC,CASSPSGLAGVGEQFF
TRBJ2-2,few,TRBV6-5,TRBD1,TGTGCCAGCAGAGAGACAGGGCGTGCCGGGGAGCTGTTTTTT,CASRETGRAGELFF
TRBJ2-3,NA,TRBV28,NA,TGTGCCAGCAGCCCTGGGGGGGGGCCAGATACGCAGTATTTT,CASSPGGGPDTQYF
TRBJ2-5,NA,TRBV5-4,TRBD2,TGTGCCAGCAGCTTGGGACTAGCGAGGGAAAAAGAGACCCAGTACTTC,CASSLGLAREKETQYF
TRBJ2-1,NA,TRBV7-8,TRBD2,TGTGCCAGCAGCACACGACTAGCTTTGACCCCGAGTGAGCAGTTCTTC,CASSTRLALTPSEQFF
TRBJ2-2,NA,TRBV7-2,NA,TGTGCCAGCAGCCAGTCCGGCACCGGGGAGCTGTTTTTT,CASSQSGTGELFF
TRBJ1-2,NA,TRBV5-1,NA,TGCGCCAGCAGCTTGGGGGCAGGGAGTATCGGTGGCTACACCTTC,CASSLGAGSIGGYTF
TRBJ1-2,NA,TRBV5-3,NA,TGTGCCAGAAGCTTGGTAGGGCTAAACTATGGCTACACCTTC,CARSLVGLNYGYTF
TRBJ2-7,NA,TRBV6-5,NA,TGTGCCAGCAGTTACATTCGGAACAGAGCATCCTACGAGCAGTACTTC,CASSYIRNRASYEQYF
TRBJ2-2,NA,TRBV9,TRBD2,TGTGCCAGCAGCCCTGGACTAGCGGGAGGGAACACCGGGGAGCTGTTTTTT,CASSPGLAGGNTGELFF
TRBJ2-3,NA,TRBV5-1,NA,TGCGCCAGCAGCTTGGTAGGTCGATCCCCGGGCACAGATACGCAGTATTTT,CASSLVGRSPGTDTQYF
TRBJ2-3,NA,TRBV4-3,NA,TGCGCCAGCAGCCAAGATCTTGTCCCGGATACGCAGTATTTT,CASSQDLVPDTQYF
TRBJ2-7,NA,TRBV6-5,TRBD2,TGTGCCAGCACCCGGACTAGCCCACCCTACGAGCAGTACTTC,CASTRTSPPYEQYF